The present T cell receptor (beta chain) was sequenced within a study of blood T cell repertoires in COVID-19. The wider study: From the United States, Italy and Spain came samples of acute and convalescent COVID-19. PBMCs, B-cell-depleted T cells, or T cells provided the cDNA or gDNA that made up the material.

Methods used by the authors: Nucleated cell number was recorded as an estimate derived from reference gene primer amplification. Generated by immunoSEQ multiplex PCR, the TCRdb table keeps only in-frame clones and is missing some. That table furnishes V, J and clone size, whereas the DNA furnished D and trimming. The table lists approximately 130,000 clones, around 88% of them singletons. The CDR3 is made up of 15 amino acids. V gave up 10 bases and J gave up 6 bases, with 23 bases separating them. CDR1 is LNHDA, CDR2 SQIVND, per germline (reference sequence). V is TRBV19 and J is TRBJ2-3; D perhaps matches TRBD2 (5 bases). The receptor was derived from a woman aged 50 to 60 who had recovered from COVID-19. Source material: peripheral blood. CDR3 coding DNA: TGTGCCACCAATCCCAGCGGCTCTTTCGGGGATACGCAGTATTTT. Translation: CATNPSGSFGDTQYF.